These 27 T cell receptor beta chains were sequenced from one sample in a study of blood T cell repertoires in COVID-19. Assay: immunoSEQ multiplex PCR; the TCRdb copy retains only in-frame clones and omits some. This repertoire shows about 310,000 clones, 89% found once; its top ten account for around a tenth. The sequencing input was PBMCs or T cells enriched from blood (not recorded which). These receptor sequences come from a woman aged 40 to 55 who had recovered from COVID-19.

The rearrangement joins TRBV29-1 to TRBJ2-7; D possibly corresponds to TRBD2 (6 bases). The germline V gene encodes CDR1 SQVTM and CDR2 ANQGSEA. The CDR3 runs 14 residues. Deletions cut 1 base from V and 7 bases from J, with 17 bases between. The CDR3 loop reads CSVEVGALTSEQYF. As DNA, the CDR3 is TGCAGCGTTGAAGTTGGGGCCTTGACTAGTGAGCAGTACTTC.

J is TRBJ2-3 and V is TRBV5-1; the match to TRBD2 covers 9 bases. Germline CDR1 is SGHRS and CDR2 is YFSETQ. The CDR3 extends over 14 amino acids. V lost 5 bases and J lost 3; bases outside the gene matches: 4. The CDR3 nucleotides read TGCGCCAGCAGATTCCTAGCGGGGACAGATACGCAGTATTTT. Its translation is CASRFLAGTDTQYF.

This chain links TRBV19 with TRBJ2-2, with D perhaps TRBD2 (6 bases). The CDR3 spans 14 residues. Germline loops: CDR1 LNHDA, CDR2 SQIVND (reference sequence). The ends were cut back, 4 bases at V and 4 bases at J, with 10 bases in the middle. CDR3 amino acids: CASSRGLPTGELFF. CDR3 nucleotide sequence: TGTGCCAGTAGTAGGGGACTCCCCACCGGGGAGCTGTTTTTT.

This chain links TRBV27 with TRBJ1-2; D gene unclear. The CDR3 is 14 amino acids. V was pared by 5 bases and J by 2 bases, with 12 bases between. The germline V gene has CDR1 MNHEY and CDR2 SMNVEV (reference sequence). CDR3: CASSPTGKNYGYTF. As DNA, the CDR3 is TGTGCCAGCAGTCCTACCGGGAAGAACTATGGCTACACCTTC.

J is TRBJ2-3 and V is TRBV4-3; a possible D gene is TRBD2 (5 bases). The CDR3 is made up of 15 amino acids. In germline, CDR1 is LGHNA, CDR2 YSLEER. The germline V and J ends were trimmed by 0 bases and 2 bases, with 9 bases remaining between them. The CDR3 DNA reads TGCGCCAGCAGCCAAGATTCCGGGATCACAGATACGCAGTATTTT. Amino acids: CASSQDSGITDTQYF.

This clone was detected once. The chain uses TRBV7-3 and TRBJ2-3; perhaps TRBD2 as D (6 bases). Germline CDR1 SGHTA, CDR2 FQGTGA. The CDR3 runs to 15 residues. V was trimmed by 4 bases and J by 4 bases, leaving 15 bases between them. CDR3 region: CASSWSGLAADTQYF. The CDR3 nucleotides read TGTGCCAGCAGCTGGTCGGGACTCGCGGCAGATACGCAGTATTTT.

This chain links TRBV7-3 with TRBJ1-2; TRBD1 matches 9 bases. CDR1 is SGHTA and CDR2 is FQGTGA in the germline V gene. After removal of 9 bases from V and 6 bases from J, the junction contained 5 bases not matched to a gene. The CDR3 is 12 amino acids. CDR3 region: CARRTGADGYTF. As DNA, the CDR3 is TGTGCCAGACGGACAGGGGCGGATGGCTACACCTTC.

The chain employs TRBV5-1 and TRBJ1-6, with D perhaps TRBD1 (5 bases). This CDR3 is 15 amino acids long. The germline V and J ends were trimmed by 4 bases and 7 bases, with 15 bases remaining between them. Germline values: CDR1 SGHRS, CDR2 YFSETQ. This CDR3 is CASSARGLLNSPLHF. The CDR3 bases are TGCGCCAGCAGCGCCCGGGGACTCCTCAATTCACCCCTCCACTTT.

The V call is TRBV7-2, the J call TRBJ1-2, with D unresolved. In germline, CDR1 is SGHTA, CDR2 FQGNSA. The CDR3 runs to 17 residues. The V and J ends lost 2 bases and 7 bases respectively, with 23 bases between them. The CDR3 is CASSLNSRDPWSRGYTF. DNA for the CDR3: TGTGCCAGCAGCTTAAATAGCCGGGATCCTTGGAGCCGTGGCTACACCTTC.

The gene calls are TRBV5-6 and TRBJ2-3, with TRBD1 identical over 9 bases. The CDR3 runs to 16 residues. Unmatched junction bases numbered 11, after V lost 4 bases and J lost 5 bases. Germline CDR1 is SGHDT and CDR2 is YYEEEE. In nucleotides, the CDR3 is TGTGCCAGCAGCCCGGGGGCGGGACAGGGAAAAGATACGCAGTATTTT. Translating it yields CASSPGAGQGKDTQYF.

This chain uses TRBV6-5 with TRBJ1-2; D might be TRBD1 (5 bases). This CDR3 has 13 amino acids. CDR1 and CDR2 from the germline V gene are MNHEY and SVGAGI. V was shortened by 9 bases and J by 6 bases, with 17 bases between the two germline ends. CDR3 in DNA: TGTGCCAGTCACGGGGGAATGGGACATGGCTACACCTTC. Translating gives CASHGGMGHGYTF.

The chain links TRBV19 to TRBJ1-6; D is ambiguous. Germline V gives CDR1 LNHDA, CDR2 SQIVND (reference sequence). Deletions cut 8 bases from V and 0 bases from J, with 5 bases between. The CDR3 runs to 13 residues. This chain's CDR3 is CASSSSYNSPLHF. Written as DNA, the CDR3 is TGTGCCAGTTCCAGCTCCTATAATTCACCCCTCCACTTT. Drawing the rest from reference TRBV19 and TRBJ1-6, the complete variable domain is DGGITQSPKYLFRKEGQNVTLSCEQNLNHDAMYWYRQDPGQGLRLIYYSQIVNDFQKGDIAEGYSVSREKKESFPLTVTSAQKNPTAFYLCASSSSYNSPLHFGNGTRLTVT.

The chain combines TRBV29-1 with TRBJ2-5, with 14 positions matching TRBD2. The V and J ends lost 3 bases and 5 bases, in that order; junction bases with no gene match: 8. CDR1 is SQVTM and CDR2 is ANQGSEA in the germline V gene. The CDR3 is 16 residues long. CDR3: CSVDSGLAGVRETQYF. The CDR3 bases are TGCAGCGTTGATTCGGGACTAGCGGGAGTCAGGGAGACCCAGTACTTC.

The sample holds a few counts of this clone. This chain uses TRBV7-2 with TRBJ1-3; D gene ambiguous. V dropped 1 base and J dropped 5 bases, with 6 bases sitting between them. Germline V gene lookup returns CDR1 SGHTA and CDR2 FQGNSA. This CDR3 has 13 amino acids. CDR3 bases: TGTGCCAGCAGCTTAGGGCAGAGAAACACCATATATTTT. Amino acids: CASSLGQRNTIYF.

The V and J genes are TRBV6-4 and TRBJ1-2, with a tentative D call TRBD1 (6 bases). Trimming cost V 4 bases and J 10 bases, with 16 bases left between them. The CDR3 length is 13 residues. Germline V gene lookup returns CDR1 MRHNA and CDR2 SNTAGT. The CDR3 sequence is CASSALPTGPYTF. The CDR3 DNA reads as TGTGCCAGCAGTGCCCTTCCGACAGGACCCTACACCTTC.

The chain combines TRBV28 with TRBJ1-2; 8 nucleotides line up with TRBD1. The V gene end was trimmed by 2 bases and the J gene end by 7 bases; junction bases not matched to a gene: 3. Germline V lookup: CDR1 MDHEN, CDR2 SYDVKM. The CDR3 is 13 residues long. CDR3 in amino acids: CASSLNRGFGYTF. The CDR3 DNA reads TGTGCCAGCAGTTTAAACAGGGGGTTTGGCTACACCTTC.

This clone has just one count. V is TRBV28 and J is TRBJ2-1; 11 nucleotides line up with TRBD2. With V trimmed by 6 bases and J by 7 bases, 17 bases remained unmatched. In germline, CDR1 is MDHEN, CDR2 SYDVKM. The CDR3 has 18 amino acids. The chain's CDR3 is CASSSPGTSGPLGNEQFF. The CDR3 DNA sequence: TGTGCCAGCAGCTCTCCAGGGACTAGCGGTCCTCTAGGGAATGAGCAGTTCTTC.

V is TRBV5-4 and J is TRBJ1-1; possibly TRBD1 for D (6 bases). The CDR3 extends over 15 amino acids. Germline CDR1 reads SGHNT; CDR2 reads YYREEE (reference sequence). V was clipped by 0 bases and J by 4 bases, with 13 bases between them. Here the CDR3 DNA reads TGTGCCAGCAGCTTGGAGGCAGGGGTGATCACTGAAGCTTTCTTT. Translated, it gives CASSLEAGVITEAFF.

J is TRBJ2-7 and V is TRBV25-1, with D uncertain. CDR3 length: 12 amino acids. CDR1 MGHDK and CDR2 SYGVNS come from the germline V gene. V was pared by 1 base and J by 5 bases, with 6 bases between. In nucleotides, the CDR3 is TGTGCCAGCAGTGAATTGACAAACGAGCAGTACTTC. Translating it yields CASSELTNEQYF.

The CDR3 here is CASSLQGAEKLFF. The DNA for the CDR3 is TGTGCCAGCAGCCTACAGGGAGCCGAAAAACTGTTTTTT. V usage is TRBV3-1 (or the pseudogene TRBV3-2) and J usage is TRBJ1-4; weak D call: TRBD1 (6 bases). CDR3 length: 13 amino acids. V was clipped by 4 bases and J by 8 bases, with 11 bases between them. Germline CDR1 and CDR2: LGHDT and YNNKEL (reference sequence).

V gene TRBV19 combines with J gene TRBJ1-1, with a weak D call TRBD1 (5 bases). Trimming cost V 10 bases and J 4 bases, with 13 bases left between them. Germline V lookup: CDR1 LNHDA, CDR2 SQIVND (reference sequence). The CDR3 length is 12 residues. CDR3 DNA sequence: TGTGCCACCAAGATGGGGGGCACTGAAGCTTTCTTT. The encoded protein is CATKMGGTEAFF.

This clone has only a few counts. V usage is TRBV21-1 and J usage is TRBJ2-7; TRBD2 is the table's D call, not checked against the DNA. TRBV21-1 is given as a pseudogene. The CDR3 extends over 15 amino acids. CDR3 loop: CASSKARERTYEQYF. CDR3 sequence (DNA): TGTGCCAGCAGCAAAGCGCGGGAGAGGACCTACGAGCAGTACTTC.

The CDR3 sequence: CAISERQGAWETQYF. The CDR3 DNA sequence: TGTGCCATCAGTGAGCGGCAGGGGGCTTGGGAGACCCAGTACTTC. The V and J genes are TRBV10-3 and TRBJ2-5; TRBD1 agrees at 8 bases. Germline V gene lookup returns CDR1 ENHRY and CDR2 SYGVKD. V dropped 2 bases and J dropped 5; count of bases not matched to a gene: 7. The CDR3 has 15 residues.

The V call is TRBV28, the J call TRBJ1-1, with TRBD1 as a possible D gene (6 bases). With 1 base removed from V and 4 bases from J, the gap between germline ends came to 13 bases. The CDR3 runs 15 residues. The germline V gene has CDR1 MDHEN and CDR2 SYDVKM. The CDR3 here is CASSLSGVGGTEAFF. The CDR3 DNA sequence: TGTGCCAGCAGTTTATCAGGGGTAGGTGGCACTGAAGCTTTCTTT.

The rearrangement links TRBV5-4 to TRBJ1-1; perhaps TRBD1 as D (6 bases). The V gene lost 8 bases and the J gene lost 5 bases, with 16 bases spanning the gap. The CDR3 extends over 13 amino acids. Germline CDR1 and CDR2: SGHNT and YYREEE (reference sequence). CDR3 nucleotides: TGTGCCAGAGGCAGCGGGGGCCTAACTGAAGCTTTCTTT. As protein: CARGSGGLTEAFF.

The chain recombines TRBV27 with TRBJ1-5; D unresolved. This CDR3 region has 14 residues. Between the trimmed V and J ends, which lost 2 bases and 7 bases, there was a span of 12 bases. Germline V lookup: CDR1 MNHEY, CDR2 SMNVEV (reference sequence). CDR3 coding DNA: TGTGCCAGCAGTTTAGGGCGTGGCCGCCAGCCCCAGCATTTT. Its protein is CASSLGRGRQPQHF.

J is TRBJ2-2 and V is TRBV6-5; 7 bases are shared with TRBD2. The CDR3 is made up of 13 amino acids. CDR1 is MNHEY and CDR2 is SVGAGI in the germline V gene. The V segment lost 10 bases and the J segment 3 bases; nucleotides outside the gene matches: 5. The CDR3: CATVGGYTGELFF. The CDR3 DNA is TGTGCCACCGTGGGGGGGTACACCGGGGAGCTGTTTTTT.